The 24 T cell receptor beta chains presented below share a single source sample, sequenced in a study of blood T cell repertoires in COVID-19. The protocol was immunoSEQ multiplex PCR, while the TCRdb copy is restricted to in-frame clones and leaves out a portion. The sample contains under 300,000 clones, roughly 80% of which appear only once. Input material: PBMCs or T cells enriched from blood (not recorded which). These TCRs come from a man aged 50 or older who had recovered from COVID-19.

The chain couples TRBV13 to TRBJ2-3; 7 bases agree with TRBD2. Germline CDR1 reads PRHDT; CDR2 reads FYEKMQ (reference sequence). The CDR3 contains 15 residues. With 8 bases clipped from V and 2 bases from J, the junction kept 10 bases outside the gene matches. The CDR3 loop reads CASRAGEIHTDTQYF. As DNA, the CDR3 is TGTGCCAGCCGGGCGGGGGAAATTCACACAGATACGCAGTATTTT.

This clone was observed a single time. The chain links TRBV7-3 to TRBJ2-2; 9 bases align to TRBD2. CDR3 length equals 14 residues. V dropped 4 bases and J dropped 7; count of bases not matched to a gene: 4. CDR1 and CDR2 (germline): SGHTA, FQGTGA. CDR3 sequence reads: CASSSGLASGELFF. The CDR3 region has the DNA TGTGCCAGCAGCTCCGGACTAGCGAGCGGGGAGCTGTTTTTT.

CDR3 nucleotide sequence: TGTGCCAGCAGCCCAGGCCATCAAGAGACCCAGTACTTC. Translated: CASSPGHQETQYF. The chain has TRBV11-3 and TRBJ2-5; no clear D gene. V was trimmed by 5 bases and J by 2 bases, leaving 9 bases between them. CDR1 and CDR2 from the germline V gene are SGHNT and YENEEA. The CDR3 contains 13 residues.

V and J are TRBV5-1 and TRBJ1-6; 8 bases align to TRBD1. Germline V CDR1 and CDR2: SGHRS, YFSETQ. CDR3 length equals 15 residues. The ends lost 0 bases at V and 10 bases at J; junction bases unmatched: 6. CDR3 sequence: CASSLVRGRESPLHF. CDR3 in DNA: TGCGCCAGCAGCTTGGTCAGGGGGCGCGAATCACCCCTCCACTTT.

The chain recombines TRBV3-1 (or the pseudogene TRBV3-2) with TRBJ1-3, with a possible D match to TRBD1 (5 bases). Germline V lookup: CDR1 LGHDT, CDR2 YNNKEL (reference sequence). This CDR3 is 14 amino acids long. The V gene lost 5 bases and the J gene lost 5 bases, with 13 bases spanning the gap. DNA for the CDR3: TGTGCCAGCAGCGTTCAGGGTTTTCGAAACACCATATATTTT. This gives the protein CASSVQGFRNTIYF.

The gene calls are TRBV2 and TRBJ1-2; D might be TRBD1 (6 bases). The germline V gene has CDR1 SNHLY and CDR2 FYNNEI. The CDR3 consists of 16 residues. With 7 bases removed from V and 5 bases from J, the gap between germline ends came to 23 bases. Here the CDR3 reads CASTARGAGYGYGYTF. Written as DNA, the CDR3 is TGTGCCAGCACCGCACGGGGGGCTGGATATGGGTATGGCTACACCTTC.

The chain joins TRBV9 to TRBJ2-5; 11 bases line up with TRBD2. V shed 3 bases, J shed 5 bases, and the junction held 12 bases outside the gene matches. The CDR3 covers 17 residues. Germline CDR1 SGDLS, CDR2 YYNGEE. The CDR3 reads CASSATILAGDPETQYF. The CDR3 DNA is TGTGCCAGCAGCGCCACAATACTAGCGGGAGATCCTGAGACCCAGTACTTC.

The chain has TRBV4-1 and TRBJ2-1, with D maybe TRBD1 (6 bases). Germline V gives CDR1 MGHRA, CDR2 YSYEKL. There are 15 residues in the CDR3. V was cut by 2 bases and J by 9 bases, with 17 bases left in between. Here the CDR3 reads CASSQLGASIVEQFF. The CDR3 nucleotides are TGCGCCAGCAGCCAACTGGGGGCGTCGATTGTTGAGCAGTTCTTC.

The chain couples TRBV5-8 to TRBJ2-7; D remains ambiguous. The CDR3 contains 15 residues. V dropped 4 bases and J dropped 0 bases, with 14 bases sitting between them. Looked up from germline, CDR1 is SGHTS and CDR2 is YDEGEE. CDR3 coding DNA: TGTGCCAGCAGCCCTAACGTCGGGTTCTCCTACGAGCAGTACTTC. Translating it yields CASSPNVGFSYEQYF.

This chain joins TRBV6-5 and TRBJ1-5, with D tentatively TRBD1 (5 bases). The CDR3 loop spans 14 amino acids. Germline V gene data show CDR1 as MNHEY and CDR2 as SVGAGI. Trimming left V 2 bases short and J 6 bases short, with 11 bases between. CDR3 DNA: TGTGCCAGCAGTTACAGGGGTTTGGGTCAGCCCCAGCATTTT. Protein product: CASSYRGLGQPQHF.

This chain joins TRBV14 and TRBJ2-7; 10 nucleotides agree with TRBD1. V gave up 1 base and J gave up 5 bases; unmatched junction bases: 5. The length of the CDR3 is 15 residues. CDR1 SGHDN and CDR2 FVKESK come from the germline V gene. The CDR3 is CASSQAGQGINEQYF. CDR3 coding DNA: TGTGCCAGCAGCCAAGCGGGACAGGGGATCAACGAGCAGTACTTC.

The count of this clone is one. The chain's CDR3 is CASSSGTGANSNQPQHF. DNA of the CDR3: TGTGCCAGCAGTTCGGGGACAGGGGCGAATAGCAATCAGCCCCAGCATTTT. J is TRBJ1-5 and V is TRBV13, with 10 bases fitting TRBD1. Germline values: CDR1 PRHDT, CDR2 FYEKMQ (reference sequence). CDR3 length equals 17 residues. V lost 6 bases, J lost 0 bases, and 8 bases stayed unmatched.

CDR3 coding DNA: TGTGCCATCAGTGCCCCAGGGGGCTTAGTGAACACTGAAGCTTTCTTT. It encodes CAISAPGGLVNTEAFF. J is TRBJ1-1 and V is TRBV10-3; 8 bases are shared with TRBD1. The CDR3 covers 16 residues. In germline, CDR1 is ENHRY, CDR2 SYGVKD. J lost 0 bases, V lost 4 bases, and 7 bases had no gene match.

The chain carries TRBV7-8 and TRBJ1-6, with D tentatively TRBD1 (5 bases). CDR3 length equals 15 residues. The germline CDR1 and CDR2 sequences are SGHVS and FQNEAQ. V gave up 0 bases and J gave up 10 bases, with 13 bases separating them. The CDR3 DNA reads as TGTGCCAGCAGCTTAGCGCTTCGGGGGAGGTCACCCCTCCACTTT. This translates into CASSLALRGRSPLHF.

The chain joins TRBV9 to TRBJ2-7, with a possible D match to TRBD1 (6 bases). The CDR3 has 15 residues. Germline V CDR1 and CDR2: SGDLS, YYNGEE. The germline V and J ends were trimmed by 4 bases and 6 bases, with 20 bases remaining between them. The CDR3 loop reads CASSPRGQPRSEQYF. The CDR3 DNA follows: TGTGCCAGCAGCCCCCGGGGACAACCTCGTTCCGAGCAGTACTTC.

This chain links TRBV5-6 with TRBJ2-7; 11 bases align to TRBD1. Germline assignment: CDR1 SGHDT and CDR2 YYEEEE. V trimming: 5 bases; J trimming: 2 bases; junction bases outside the gene matches: 6. The CDR3 runs to 15 residues. CDR3: CASRGWTGGPYEQYF. As DNA, the CDR3 is TGTGCCAGCAGGGGTTGGACAGGGGGCCCCTACGAGCAGTACTTC.

The chain uses TRBV6-1 and TRBJ1-6, with 7 bases identical to TRBD1. CDR1 is MNHNS, CDR2 SASEGT, per germline. The V and J ends lost 4 bases and 0 bases, in that order; junction bases with no gene match: 9. The CDR3 is made up of 18 amino acids. The CDR3 DNA sequence: TGTGCCAGCAGTGCGGGACAGCATAAAAGCTCCTATAATTCACCCCTCCACTTT. The encoded protein is CASSAGQHKSSYNSPLHF.

The gene calls are TRBV5-1 and TRBJ2-2, with TRBD1 matching 9 bases. The CDR3 runs 17 residues. Per the germline V gene, CDR1 is SGHRS and CDR2 is YFSETQ. V was clipped by 1 base and J by 4 bases; unmatched bases: 8. The CDR3 protein is CASSLRRQGVGTGELFF. In DNA, the CDR3 is TGCGCCAGCAGCTTGAGACGACAGGGGGTGGGCACCGGGGAGCTGTTTTTT. The whole variable domain, remainder taken from reference TRBV5-1 and TRBJ2-2, is KAGVTQTPRYLIKTRGQQVTLSCSPISGHRSVSWYQQTPGQGLQFLFEYFSETQRNKGNFPGRFSGRQFSNSRSEMNVSTLELGDSALYLCASSLRRQGVGTGELFFGEGSRLTVL.

This sequence joins TRBV19 and TRBJ2-7, with D maybe TRBD1 (5 bases). V lost 2 bases, J lost 6 bases, and 11 bases lay in between. CDR3 size: 13 residues. Germline V gene lookup returns CDR1 LNHDA and CDR2 SQIVND (reference sequence). CDR3 residues: CASSIQGRSEQYF. The CDR3 coding sequence is TGTGCCAGTAGTATACAGGGAAGGAGCGAGCAGTACTTC.

J is TRBJ2-3 and V is TRBV30; 12 bases fit TRBD2. Germline V gene sequence: CDR1 GTSNPN, CDR2 SVGIG (reference sequence). V was clipped by 7 bases and J by 8 bases; unmatched bases: 16. There are 16 residues in the CDR3. CDR3 DNA sequence: TGTGCCTCGACGGAAGGACTAGCGGGGTCTCGGGGTACGCAGTATTTT. Translating gives CASTEGLAGSRGTQYF.

This rearrangement joins TRBV28 to TRBJ1-4; 8 bases align to TRBD1. This CDR3 has 16 amino acids. With 1 base clipped from V and 6 bases from J, the junction kept 7 bases outside the gene matches. Germline CDR1 and CDR2: MDHEN and SYDVKM. DNA of the CDR3: TGTGCCAGCAGTTTATCCCCGACAGGGGTAGATGAAAAACTGTTTTTT. Protein sequence: CASSLSPTGVDEKLFF.

The CDR3 DNA sequence: TGTGCCAGCAGTTGGACTAGCGGGGGGGCCGGCATTCAGTACTTC. Residues: CASSWTSGGAGIQYF. J is TRBJ2-4 and V is TRBV6-5; 15 bases align to TRBD2. CDR1 MNHEY and CDR2 SVGAGI come from the germline V gene. There are 15 residues in the CDR3. The junction had 4 bases not matched to a gene; V was cut back by 4 bases and J by 9 bases.

This clone has a handful of counts. The chain recombines TRBV30 with TRBJ1-1; D possibly corresponds to TRBD1 (5 bases). Germline lookup yields CDR1 GTSNPN and CDR2 SVGIG (reference sequence). CDR3 length: 14 residues. V gave up 0 bases and J gave up 5 bases, with 13 bases separating them. The CDR3 coding sequence is TGTGCCTGGAGTGTCGGGGGACTTAGAACTGAAGCTTTCTTT. It codes for CAWSVGGLRTEAFF.

The chain carries TRBV7-2 and TRBJ1-6, with TRBD1 identical over 7 bases. This CDR3 comprises 17 residues. Germline-derived CDR1 and CDR2 are SGHTA and FQGNSA. Unmatched junction bases numbered 11, after V lost 3 bases and J lost 6 bases. The CDR3 DNA sequence: TGTGCCAGCAGCTTCCGGACAGGCTTTTCTTCTAATTCACCCCTCCACTTT. This translates into CASSFRTGFSSNSPLHF.